Each of the 27 T cell receptor beta chains below was sequenced from the same sample in a study of cytomegalovirus exposure and HLA in healthy donors. Vbeta (60) and Jbeta (13) primers were used in the PCR. Using immunoSEQ multiplex PCR, the repertoire was profiled, and TCRdb retains in-frame clones only, with some absent. This table holds some 170,000 clones, around 75% found once. Material for sequencing was PBMCs. The receptor set was obtained from a female donor in good health and CMV-seronegative.

The V and J genes are TRBV11-2 and TRBJ2-1, with 7 bases matching TRBD2. The germline CDR1 and CDR2 sequences are SGHAT and FQNNGV. The CDR3 has 15 residues. V lost 1 base and J lost 3; bases outside the gene matches: 3. Here the CDR3 reads CASSLGLADYNEQFF. Here the CDR3 DNA reads TGTGCCAGCAGCTTAGGGCTAGCGGACTACAATGAGCAGTTCTTC.

The genes are TRBV5-1 and TRBJ2-1; 7 positions match TRBD2. The germline gives CDR1 SGHRS, CDR2 YFSETQ. The trim removed 4 bases at V and 9 bases at J, leaving 10 bases unmatched. This CDR3 is built from 14 residues. The CDR3 DNA is TGCGCCAGCAGCGCTGGACTAGTACGCGGTGAGCAGTTCTTC. As protein: CASSAGLVRGEQFF. Complete variable domain (other parts from reference TRBV5-1 and TRBJ2-1): KAGVTQTPRYLIKTRGQQVTLSCSPISGHRSVSWYQQTPGQGLQFLFEYFSETQRNKGNFPGRFSGRQFSNSRSEMNVSTLELGDSALYLCASSAGLVRGEQFFGPGTRLTVL.

This chain uses TRBV11-2 with TRBJ1-1; D uncertain. Trimming removed 3 bases from V and 9 bases from J, with 14 bases in between. The CDR3 is made up of 13 amino acids. CDR1 is SGHAT, CDR2 FQNNGV, per germline. This CDR3 reads CASSLGIGGKAFF. The CDR3 DNA is TGTGCCAGCAGCTTGGGTATCGGAGGAAAAGCTTTCTTT. Drawing the rest from reference TRBV11-2 and TRBJ1-1, the complete variable domain is EAGVAQSPRYKIIEKRQSVAFWCNPISGHATLYWYQQILGQGPKLLIQFQNNGVVDDSQLPKDRFSAERLKGVDSTLKIQPAKLEDSAVYLCASSLGIGGKAFFGQGTRLTVV.

This chain uses TRBV30 with TRBJ1-6; D uncertain. V lost 0 bases and J lost 10, with 13 bases in between. The CDR3 contains 14 residues. Germline CDR1 is GTSNPN and CDR2 is SVGIG (reference sequence). The CDR3 is CAWSVHGPKSPLHF. In DNA form, the CDR3 reads TGTGCCTGGAGTGTTCATGGGCCAAAGTCACCCCTCCACTTT.

The V and J genes are TRBV28 and TRBJ2-7; tentatively, D is TRBD1 (5 bases). V was clipped by 6 bases and J by 4 bases, with 10 bases between them. CDR1 is MDHEN and CDR2 is SYDVKM in the germline V gene. The CDR3 is made up of 12 amino acids. CDR3 sequence reads: CASSGAGYEQYF. In DNA form, the CDR3 reads TGTGCCAGCAGCGGCGCAGGGTACGAGCAGTACTTC.

The gene calls are TRBV7-9 and TRBJ2-1; TRBD1 matches 7 bases. J lost 8 bases, V lost 4 bases, and 2 bases had no gene match. The CDR3 has 12 amino acids. Germline CDR1 is SEHNR and CDR2 is FQNEAQ (reference sequence). CDR3 residues: CASSYRGYEQFF. The DNA for the CDR3 is TGTGCCAGCAGCTACAGGGGCTATGAGCAGTTCTTC.

The V gene is TRBV27, the J gene TRBJ2-7, with 8 positions matching TRBD2. Germline lookup yields CDR1 MNHEY and CDR2 SMNVEV (reference sequence). The V and J ends lost 4 bases and 4 bases, in that order; junction bases with no gene match: 9. CDR3 size: 15 residues. In DNA form, the CDR3 reads TGTGCCAGCAGTTCCGGATTAGCGGGGACTTACGAGCAGTACTTC. Translating it yields CASSSGLAGTYEQYF.

This clone was detected a few times. The rearrangement links TRBV27 to TRBJ2-1; D might be TRBD2 (6 bases). Trimming took off 5 bases at V and 2 bases at J, with 13 bases between the two ends. Germline CDR1 reads MNHEY; CDR2 reads SMNVEV (reference sequence). This CDR3 comprises 15 residues. The CDR3 protein is CASSPSSVAYNEQFF. In DNA form, the CDR3 reads TGTGCCAGCAGTCCATCTAGCGTAGCCTACAATGAGCAGTTCTTC.

The V and J genes are TRBV15 and TRBJ1-3; D is unclear. This CDR3 region has 16 residues. The V end lost 1 base, the J end lost 0 bases, and 10 bases lay between the germline ends. Germline values: CDR1 LNHNV, CDR2 YYDKDF (reference sequence). The CDR3 reads CATSRVGAYSGNTIYF. CDR3 DNA sequence: TGTGCCACCAGCAGAGTGGGAGCCTACTCTGGAAACACCATATATTTT.

V is TRBV4-1 and J is TRBJ1-2; 7 bases are shared with TRBD1. The CDR3 runs to 16 residues. V lost 0 bases to trimming and J lost 2 bases; unmatched junction nucleotides: 6. Germline CDR1 and CDR2: MGHRA and YSYEKL. CDR3 protein: CASSQEQGTPNYGYTF. CDR3 nucleotides: TGCGCCAGCAGCCAAGAACAGGGGACTCCCAACTATGGCTACACCTTC.

The chain recombines TRBV29-1 with TRBJ1-2; 9 bases agree with TRBD1. The V segment lost 7 bases and the J segment 4 bases; nucleotides outside the gene matches: 7. The germline CDR1 and CDR2 sequences are SQVTM and ANQGSEA. The CDR3 loop spans 13 amino acids. The CDR3 protein is CSASGTGFYGYTF. Written as DNA, the CDR3 is TGCAGCGCCTCCGGGACAGGGTTCTATGGCTACACCTTC.

The rearrangement links TRBV13 to TRBJ1-1, with 8 nucleotides matching TRBD1. CDR1 is PRHDT and CDR2 is FYEKMQ in the germline V gene (reference sequence). The CDR3 length is 15 residues. The V and J ends lost 0 bases and 0 bases, in that order; junction bases with no gene match: 0. The chain's CDR3 is CASSLGTGVNTEAFF. The CDR3 region has the DNA TGTGCCAGCAGCTTAGGGACAGGGGTGAACACTGAAGCTTTCTTT.

This sequence joins TRBV10-3 and TRBJ2-1, with D tentatively TRBD1 (6 bases). V dropped 4 bases and J dropped 6 bases, with 13 bases sitting between them. This CDR3 has 14 residues. Germline V gene data show CDR1 as ENHRY and CDR2 as SYGVKD. CDR3 bases: TGTGCCATCAGTGGATACAGGGAATCCAATGAGCAGTTCTTC. It encodes CAISGYRESNEQFF.

This rearrangement joins TRBV6-5 to TRBJ2-5, with 11 nucleotides matching TRBD1. With V trimmed by 6 bases and J by 4 bases, 4 bases remained unmatched. Germline-derived CDR1 and CDR2 are MNHEY and SVGAGI. The CDR3 consists of 14 residues. The CDR3 spells CASRRTGGLETQYF. The CDR3 region has the DNA TGTGCCAGCAGAAGGACAGGGGGCCTAGAGACCCAGTACTTC.

The chain carries TRBV19 and TRBJ2-1; 9 bases map to TRBD1. After removal of 3 bases from V and 9 bases from J, the junction contained 9 bases not matched to a gene. Looked up from germline, CDR1 is LNHDA and CDR2 is SQIVND (reference sequence). CDR3 size: 15 residues. The CDR3 is CASSIGQGNGLEQFF. As DNA, the CDR3 is TGTGCCAGTAGTATCGGACAGGGGAACGGACTTGAGCAGTTCTTC. The whole variable domain, filled in from reference TRBV19 and TRBJ2-1, reads DGGITQSPKYLFRKEGQNVTLSCEQNLNHDAMYWYRQDPGQGLRLIYYSQIVNDFQKGDIAEGYSVSREKKESFPLTVTSAQKNPTAFYLCASSIGQGNGLEQFFGPGTRLTVL.

J is TRBJ2-5 and V is TRBV28, with 8 bases identical to TRBD1. CDR1 and CDR2 (germline): MDHEN, SYDVKM. CDR3 length: 14 residues. Trimming took 5 bases from V and 5 from J; bases not matched to a gene: 7. The CDR3 sequence: CASSPWTGKETQYF. The CDR3 nucleotides are TGTGCCAGCAGTCCCTGGACAGGGAAGGAGACCCAGTACTTC.

In its sample, this clone was seen once. The J gene is TRBJ2-7, the V gene TRBV19, with TRBD2 matching over 8 bases. V dropped 3 bases and J dropped 3; count of bases not matched to a gene: 4. Germline V gives CDR1 LNHDA, CDR2 SQIVND (reference sequence). This CDR3 region has 14 residues. The CDR3 DNA follows: TGTGCCAGTAGTATCCCGGGACTAGTCTACGAGCAGTACTTC. It yields the protein CASSIPGLVYEQYF.

V is TRBV19 and J is TRBJ1-3, with D hard to call. Looked up from germline, CDR1 is LNHDA and CDR2 is SQIVND (reference sequence). This CDR3 contains 16 residues. The V gene lost 2 bases and the J gene lost 4 bases, with 15 bases spanning the gap. DNA of the CDR3: TGTGCCAGTAGTATAAGAGGAGGGCTTGGAGGAAACACCATATATTTT. Translating it yields CASSIRGGLGGNTIYF.

V gene TRBV9 combines with J gene TRBJ1-1; D is uncertain. Germline assignment: CDR1 SGDLS and CDR2 YYNGEE. This CDR3 is 13 amino acids long. Trimming left V 0 bases short and J 3 bases short, with 6 bases between. CDR3 sequence (DNA): TGTGCCAGCAGCGTAGACGGTCACACTGAAGCTTTCTTT. This encodes CASSVDGHTEAFF.

The chain couples TRBV18 to TRBJ2-2; no clear D gene. Trimming cost V 2 bases and J 0 bases, with 7 bases left between them. The CDR3 contains 15 residues. CDR1 is KGHSH, CDR2 LQKENI, per germline. The CDR3 sequence: CASSPFVANTGELFF. The CDR3 DNA sequence: TGTGCCAGCTCACCATTCGTCGCGAACACCGGGGAGCTGTTTTTT.

This chain uses TRBV28 with TRBJ2-2; 7 bases align to TRBD1. The germline V gene encodes CDR1 MDHEN and CDR2 SYDVKM. This CDR3 has 14 residues. The CDR3 here is CAGTGQRNTGELFF. The DNA for the CDR3 is TGTGCAGGGACGGGACAGAGAAACACCGGGGAGCTGTTTTTT.

CDR3 DNA sequence: TGTGCCAGCAGCTTAGCGGGAGACACAGATACGCAGTATTTT. Translating it yields CASSLAGDTDTQYF. This chain uses TRBV7-3 with TRBJ2-3, with TRBD2 matching over 7 bases. Trimming took 2 bases from V and 2 from J; bases not matched to a gene: 1. Per germline, CDR1 SGHTA and CDR2 FQGTGA. The CDR3 covers 14 residues.

This chain uses TRBV30 with TRBJ1-1; weak D call: TRBD1 (5 bases). Between the trimmed V and J ends, which lost 6 bases and 0 bases, there was a span of 11 bases. The CDR3 contains 13 residues. Looked up from germline, CDR1 is GTSNPN and CDR2 is SVGIG (reference sequence). CDR3 coding DNA: TGTGCCTGTTTCAGGGTGATGAACACTGAAGCTTTCTTT. It codes for CACFRVMNTEAFF.

There are a few counts of this clone. This chain uses TRBV2 with TRBJ2-5; D is uncertain. Deletions cut 4 bases from V and 4 bases from J, with 7 bases between. This CDR3 is 12 amino acids long. CDR1 is SNHLY and CDR2 is FYNNEI in the germline V gene. The CDR3 region has the DNA TGTGCCAGCAGTGCATCAGGAGAGACCCAGTACTTC. This codes for CASSASGETQYF. The full variable domain, with the rest looked up from reference TRBV2 and TRBJ2-5, is EPEVTQTPSHQVTQMGQEVILRCVPISNHLYFYWYRQILGQKVEFLVSFYNNEISEKSEIFDDQFSVERPDGSNFTLKIRSTKLEDSAMYFCASSASGETQYFGPGTRLLVL.

The rearrangement joins TRBV5-6 to TRBJ2-7; TRBD1 matches 9 bases. V lost 1 base, J lost 0 bases, and 11 bases stayed unmatched. CDR3 size: 18 residues. Germline CDR1 SGHDT, CDR2 YYEEEE. CDR3 amino acids: CASSLFTGGSFSSYEQYF. CDR3 nucleotide sequence: TGTGCCAGCAGCTTGTTCACAGGGGGCTCTTTCAGCTCCTACGAGCAGTACTTC.

This clone was picked up one time. The genes are TRBV19 and TRBJ2-6; the D is unclear. The V end lost 5 bases, the J end lost 4 bases, and 30 bases lay between the germline ends. CDR1 LNHDA and CDR2 SQIVND come from the germline V gene (reference sequence). The CDR3 consists of 21 residues. In nucleotides, the CDR3 is TGTGCCAGTAGTTTCCTGGGTCGGGTTGAAGTAACCACCACCGGGGCCAACGTCCTGACTTTC. Translated: CASSFLGRVEVTTTGANVLTF. The full variable domain, its missing parts supplied by reference TRBV19 and TRBJ2-6, is DGGITQSPKYLFRKEGQNVTLSCEQNLNHDAMYWYRQDPGQGLRLIYYSQIVNDFQKGDIAEGYSVSREKKESFPLTVTSAQKNPTAFYLCASSFLGRVEVTTTGANVLTFGAGSRLTVL.

V and J are TRBV28 and TRBJ1-2; possible D gene TRBD1, 6 bases. The CDR3 consists of 13 residues. V lost 4 bases to trimming and J lost 7 bases, with 13 bases between them. CDR1 is MDHEN and CDR2 is SYDVKM in the germline V gene. CDR3 coding DNA: TGTGCCAGCAGTTCCACAGGGAGTCTTGGCTACACCTTC. Its protein is CASSSTGSLGYTF.